This T cell receptor beta chain derives from a study of T-cell reconstitution after alpha-beta-depleted transplantation in children listed by TCRdb under 2016. Describing the broader study: The study quantitatively tracked T-cell immune reconstitution after TCRalphabeta/CD19-depleted allogeneic hematopoietic cell transplantation in children using TCR repertoire profiling.

This clonotype was counted many times. Which antigen it targets is not known. No qualities accompany the bases; no much larger clone lies one base away. The method was PCR. The sample was run on an Illumina HiSeq 2500. TCR libraries were prepared with molecular barcoding, using unique molecular identifiers to normalize TCRbeta repertoire quantification. The public reads were run again by TCRdb, first through fastp at Q25 and then through MiXCR, and only productive beta chains were kept. Rows merge per CDR3 protein into single entries with the most common DNA and genes. In this sample the table shows about 690,000 distinct CDR3 sequences, approximately 17% of which occur a single time. In total, the top ten clones hold 1.1% of the sample. V and J are truncated by 3 bases and 6 bases respectively, leaving an intervening sequence of 15 bases. Sequences SGHTA (CDR1) and FQGNSA (CDR2) are obtained from the germline V gene. Counted from cysteine to phenylalanine, this CDR3 has 14 amino acids. The retained sequence is limited to the CDR3, 42 bases, with the frame set at the first base.

The rearrangement joined TRBV7-2 to TRBJ2-7; the D gene is perhaps TRBD1, on 6 matching bases. The receptor comes from a human donor who donated a stem cell graft to a child with acute myeloid leukemia. The input for sequencing was PBMCs from the stem cell graft donor, taken from the stem cell graft. The CDR3 reads as follows: CASSLSQGSIEQYF. Read as DNA, the sequence is TGTGCCAGCAGCTTGTCCCAGGGGAGCATCGAGCAGTACTTC.